This TCR beta chain was profiled in a study of T cell responses to AZD1222 COVID-19 vaccine. Study-wide context: Pooling covered second doses at about 4 or about 12 weeks.

With regard to this clone: The target antigen is unknown.

There are 13 residues in the CDR3. V gave up 6 bases and J gave up 7 bases; unmatched junction bases: 5. Sequencing was performed with immunoSEQ multiplex PCR; in TCRdb, only in-frame clones are kept and a portion is missing. The sample gives approximately 110,000 clones, 82% of which show up once; approximately 5.1% is in the top ten. Overall study findings and caveats: Spike-specific TCR breadth and depth were elevated following two AZD1222 doses.

The chain carries TRBV12-3 or TRBV12-4 and TRBJ2-1; TRBD2 aligns across 8 bases. Sequenced material: peripheral blood, taken on day 0 of AZD1222 vaccination. The sequence was collected from an adult in good health. The chain's CDR3 is CASRLGLVNEQFF. Written as DNA, the CDR3 is TGTGCCAGCAGACTGGGACTAGTGAATGAGCAGTTCTTC.